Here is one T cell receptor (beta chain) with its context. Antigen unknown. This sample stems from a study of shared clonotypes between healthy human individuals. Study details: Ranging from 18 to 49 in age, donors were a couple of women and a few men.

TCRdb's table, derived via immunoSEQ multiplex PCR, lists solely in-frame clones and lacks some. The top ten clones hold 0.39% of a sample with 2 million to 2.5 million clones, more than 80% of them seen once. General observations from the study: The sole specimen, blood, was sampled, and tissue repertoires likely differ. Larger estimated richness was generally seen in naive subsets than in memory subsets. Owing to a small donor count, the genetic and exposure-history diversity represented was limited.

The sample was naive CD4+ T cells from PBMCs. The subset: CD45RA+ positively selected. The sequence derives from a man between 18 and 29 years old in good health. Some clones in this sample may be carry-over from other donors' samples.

CDR3 DNA sequence: TGTGCCAGTTTAGACAGGGGGGTCACCGGGGAGCTGTTTTTT. Residues: CASLDRGVTGELFF. The chain recombines TRBV19 with TRBJ2-2; TRBD1 aligns across 9 bases. CDR1 LNHDA and CDR2 SQIVND come from the germline V gene (reference sequence). V lost 8 bases and J lost 4; bases outside the gene matches: 5. The CDR3 length is 14 residues.